This T cell receptor (beta chain) was identified during a study of neurological immune-mediated disorders. Among the participants, healthy controls were blood bank volunteers in Maryland, USA. Germline V gene sequence: CDR1 DFQATT, CDR2 SNEGSKA (reference sequence). The CDR3 is 15 amino acids. Whenever a sequencing run was performed, it yielded over 200 million TCR-beta sequences from 15-18 subjects. TCRdb re-called the 5' RACE reads through MiXCR, storing one row per CDR3 protein. This table holds 15,000 or so distinct CDR3 sequences, about a fifth found once. By sample share, this clonotype is medium-sized.

The sequence derives from a man aged 45-65 years in good health. Specimen: PBMCs. V usage is TRBV20-1 and J usage is TRBJ2-2; D gene uncertain. The DNA of the CDR3 is TGCAGCCCCTCCCCGCCCAGCCCGAACACCGGGGAGCTGTTTTTT. Protein: CSPSPPSPNTGELFF.